These T cell receptor beta chains were read from a single sample in a study of cytomegalovirus exposure and HLA in healthy donors. Generated by immunoSEQ multiplex PCR, the TCRdb table keeps only in-frame clones and is missing some. Of more than 95,000 clones detected, 65% to 80% appear once; the ten largest clones hold approximately 13%. The specimen was PBMCs. These TCRs come from a woman aged 60-70 years in good health and CMV-seropositive. Each CDR3 is given with its conserved first and last residue.

CDR3aa: CASSRSLRGASPGANVLTF
v_gene: TRBV14
j_gene: TRBJ2-6
len: 19

CDR3aa: CASSRTGETQPQHF
v_gene: TRBV19
j_gene: TRBJ1-5
len: 14

CDR3aa: CASSLSTGAVEGYTF
v_gene: TRBV4-3
j_gene: TRBJ1-2
len: 15

CDR3aa: CASSPGGVQGLHYGYTF
v_gene: TRBV11-2
j_gene: TRBJ1-2
len: 17

CDR3aa: CASSYQTGGEADTQYF
v_gene: TRBV7-9
j_gene: TRBJ2-3
len: 16

CDR3aa: CAGKEGLNNEQFF
v_gene: TRBV6-1
j_gene: TRBJ2-1
len: 13

CDR3aa: CATKAGDGSYEQYF
v_gene: TRBV10-3
j_gene: TRBJ2-7
len: 14

CDR3aa: CASSLTTGGQPQHF
v_gene: TRBV6-1
j_gene: TRBJ1-5
len: 14

CDR3aa: CASSRLAGGTGELFF
v_gene: TRBV4-3
j_gene: TRBJ2-2
len: 15

CDR3aa: CASSIGGGRVISYNEQFF
v_gene: TRBV19
j_gene: TRBJ2-1
len: 18

CDR3aa: CAISVGAPSTDTQYF
v_gene: TRBV10-3
j_gene: TRBJ2-3
len: 15

CDR3aa: CASSFAGAYEQYF
v_gene: TRBV7-9
j_gene: TRBJ2-7
len: 13

CDR3aa: CASSLKGYEQYF
v_gene: TRBV28
j_gene: TRBJ2-7
len: 12

CDR3aa: CASSQDPGGYTF
v_gene: TRBV4-3
j_gene: TRBJ1-2
len: 12

CDR3aa: CASSFLPTGNTEAFF
v_gene: TRBV28
j_gene: TRBJ1-1
len: 15

CDR3aa: CAWSATLGNTIYF
v_gene: TRBV30
j_gene: TRBJ1-3
len: 13